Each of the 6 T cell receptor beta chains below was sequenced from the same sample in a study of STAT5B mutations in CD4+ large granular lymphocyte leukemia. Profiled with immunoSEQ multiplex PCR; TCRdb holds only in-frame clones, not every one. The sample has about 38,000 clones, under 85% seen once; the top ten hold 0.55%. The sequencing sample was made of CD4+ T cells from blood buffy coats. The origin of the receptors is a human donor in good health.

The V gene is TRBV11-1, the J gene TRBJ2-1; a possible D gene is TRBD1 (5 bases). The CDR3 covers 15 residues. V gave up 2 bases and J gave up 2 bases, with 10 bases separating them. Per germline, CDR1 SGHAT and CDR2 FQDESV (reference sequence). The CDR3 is CASSLSPQAYNEQFF. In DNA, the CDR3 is TGTGCCAGCAGCTTATCCCCACAGGCCTACAATGAGCAGTTCTTC.

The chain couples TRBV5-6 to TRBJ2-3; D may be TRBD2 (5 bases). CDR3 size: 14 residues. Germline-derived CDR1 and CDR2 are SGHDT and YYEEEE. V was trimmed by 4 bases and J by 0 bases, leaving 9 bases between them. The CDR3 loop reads CASSELGSTDTQYF. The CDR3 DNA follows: TGTGCCAGCAGCGAACTAGGTAGCACAGATACGCAGTATTTT. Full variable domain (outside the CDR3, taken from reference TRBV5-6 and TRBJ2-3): DAGVTQSPTHLIKTRGQQVTLRCSPKSGHDTVSWYQQALGQGPQFIFQYYEEEERQRGNFPDRFSGHQFPNYSSELNVNALLLGDSALYLCASSELGSTDTQYFGPGTRLTVL.

The CDR3 DNA is TGTGCCACCCAACCGGGACAGCAAGAGACCCAGTACTTC. Protein sequence: CATQPGQQETQYF. This sequence joins TRBV10-3 and TRBJ2-5; 7 bases map to TRBD1. Trimming cost V 10 bases and J 2 bases; bases outside gene matches: 7. The CDR3 spans 13 residues. The germline V gene encodes CDR1 ENHRY and CDR2 SYGVKD.

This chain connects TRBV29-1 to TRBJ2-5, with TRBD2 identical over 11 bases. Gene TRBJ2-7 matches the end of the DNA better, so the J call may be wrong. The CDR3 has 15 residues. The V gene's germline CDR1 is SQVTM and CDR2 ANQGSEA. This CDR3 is CSVEGLADGDYEQYF. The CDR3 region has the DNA TGCAGCGTTGAGGGACTAGCGGACGGGGATTACGAGCAGTACTTC.

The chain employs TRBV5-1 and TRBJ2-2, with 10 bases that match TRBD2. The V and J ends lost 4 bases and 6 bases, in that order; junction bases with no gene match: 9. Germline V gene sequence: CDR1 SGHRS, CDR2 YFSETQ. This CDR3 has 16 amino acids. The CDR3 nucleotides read TGCGCCAGCAGCCTGACAGCGGGAGGGCCACCCGGGGAGCTGTTTTTT. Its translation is CASSLTAGGPPGELFF.

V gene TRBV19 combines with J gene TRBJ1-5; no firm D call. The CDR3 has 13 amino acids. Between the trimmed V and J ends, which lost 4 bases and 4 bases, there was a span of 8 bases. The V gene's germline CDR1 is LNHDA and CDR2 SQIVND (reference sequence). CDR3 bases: TGTGCCAGTAGTACGCAGCTGAATCAGCCCCAGCATTTT. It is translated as CASSTQLNQPQHF.